Listed below are T cell receptor beta chains from one sample, sequenced in a study of CD8 T cells in Susac syndrome. Each CDR3 protein gets one entry after TCRdb re-called the immunoSEQ multiplex PCR reads with MiXCR. The table has about 120,000 distinct CDR3 sequences, about 94% seen once. The sequencing sample was made of CD8+ T cells from PBMCs. The receptors derive from a human donor with Susac syndrome. Both conserved end residues are part of each CDR3. Fields, in order: V gene, D gene, clone size, J gene, CDR3 protein, CDR3 DNA. A D gene is named only where the DNA matches it firmly. Clone size is not always given. Where it is, it says once, few, many or a class for expanded clones.

>TRBV20-1|TRBD2|NA|TRBJ2-3
CSARGSGRFTDTQYF
TGCAGTGCTAGAGGGAGCGGGAGATTCACAGATACGCAGTATTTT
>TRBV7-3|NA|NA|TRBJ2-3
CASSPGYTDTQYF
TGTGCCAGCAGCCCAGGGTACACAGATACGCAGTATTTT
>TRBV4-1|TRBD2|NA|TRBJ2-1
CASSQELAGVEQFF
TGCGCCAGCAGCCAAGAGTTAGCGGGAGTTGAGCAGTTCTTC
>TRBV25-1|NA|NA|TRBJ1-2
CASSGSGGDGYTF
TGTGCCAGCAGTGGGAGTGGCGGTGATGGCTACACCTTC
>TRBV2|NA|NA|TRBJ2-5
CASSEPAQETQYF
TGTGCCAGCAGTGAGCCAGCTCAAGAGACCCAGTACTTC
>TRBV7-6|TRBD2|NA|TRBJ2-7
CASSLRGDSKAYEQYF
TGTGCCAGCAGCTTACGGGGGGACTCGAAAGCCTACGAGCAGTACTTC
>TRBV14|NA|NA|TRBJ2-3
CASSVSGNTDTQYF
TGTGCCAGCAGCGTATCCGGGAACACAGATACGCAGTATTTT
>TRBV9|NA|NA|TRBJ1-1
CASSVAEGEGAEAFF
TGTGCCAGCAGCGTAGCTGAAGGGGAAGGGGCTGAAGCTTTCTTT
>TRBV11-2|NA|NA|TRBJ1-2
CASSLDSPGGARPYYGYTF
TGTGCCAGCAGCTTAGATTCGCCCGGGGGGGCCCGGCCGTACTATGGCTACACCTTC
>TRBV12-3/TRBV12-4|NA|NA|TRBJ2-7
CASSSYRYEQYF
TGTGCCAGCAGCTCGTATAGATACGAGCAGTACTTC
>TRBV5-6|TRBD1|NA|TRBJ1-2
CASSFGTGAYGYTF
TGTGCCAGCAGCTTTGGGACAGGGGCGTATGGCTACACCTTC
>TRBV20-1|NA|NA|TRBJ2-5
CSARGGGEETQYF
TGCAGTGCTAGAGGTGGCGGGGAAGAGACCCAGTACTTC
>TRBV4-3|NA|NA|TRBJ2-3
CASSQDPRGIGPVGTQYF
TGCGCCAGCAGCCAAGATCCCCGCGGCATAGGCCCCGTCGGTACGCAGTATTTT
>TRBV12-3/TRBV12-4|NA|NA|TRBJ1-1
CASSLGGGSTEAFF
TGTGCCAGCAGTTTAGGAGGGGGAAGCACTGAAGCTTTCTTT
>TRBV3-1|TRBD2|NA|TRBJ2-7
CASSQDARGGVYEQYF
TGTGCCAGCAGCCAAGATGCTCGCGGGGGGGTCTACGAGCAGTACTTC
>TRBV27|NA|NA|TRBJ1-1
CASSISGEGNTEAFF
TGTGCCAGCAGTATATCAGGGGAGGGAAACACTGAAGCTTTCTTT
>TRBV5-4|TRBD1|once|TRBJ2-7
CASSGSGTGVAYEQYF
TGTGCCAGCAGCGGGTCCGGGACAGGGGTAGCCTACGAGCAGTACTTC
>TRBV20-1|TRBD2|once|TRBJ2-3
CSAGHSGGAGDTQYF
TGCAGTGCTGGCCATAGCGGGGGGGCGGGAGATACGCAGTATTTT
>TRBV9|NA|once|TRBJ2-5
CASSSPGETQYF
TGTGCCAGCAGCTCTCCGGGGGAGACCCAGTACTTC
>TRBV12-3/TRBV12-4|NA|once|TRBJ2-5
CASSFGGVGQETQYF
TGTGCCAGCAGTTTTGGGGGAGTGGGCCAAGAGACCCAGTACTTC
>TRBV7-6|TRBD2|NA|TRBJ2-1
CASSLGTSGAEQFF
TGTGCCAGCAGCTTGGGGACTAGCGGGGCCGAGCAGTTCTTC
>TRBV30|NA|NA|TRBJ1-2
CAWSLGGSYGYTF
TGTGCCTGGAGTCTCGGGGGAAGCTATGGCTACACCTTC
>TRBV30|TRBD2|NA|TRBJ2-3
CAWSVLAGGGSDTQYF
TGTGCCTGGAGTGTACTCGCGGGAGGTGGTTCAGATACGCAGTATTTT
>TRBV5-1|NA|once|TRBJ2-3
CASSHVLDSTDTQYF
TGCGCCAGCAGCCACGTACTGGACAGCACAGATACGCAGTATTTT
>TRBV9|NA|NA|TRBJ1-5
CASSLITGSNQPQHF
TGTGCCAGCAGTCTCATTACAGGGTCCAATCAGCCCCAGCATTTT
>TRBV12-3/TRBV12-4|NA|NA|TRBJ2-7
CASSLAFSWEQYF
TGTGCCAGCAGTTTAGCGTTTAGTTGGGAGCAGTACTTC
>TRBV20-1|NA|NA|TRBJ1-1
CSARDNPGEAFF
TGCAGTGCTAGAGATAATCCAGGGGAAGCTTTCTTT